This is a list of T cell receptor beta chains from one sample in a study of T cell changes during pregnancy in multiple sclerosis. Method: immunoSEQ multiplex PCR; TCRdb's copy keeps in-frame clones and lacks some. The table includes about 130,000 clones, roughly 95% detected once. The sample consisted of peripheral blood, taken after pregnancy. The receptors were sampled from a female donor with multiple sclerosis, enrolled in a pregnancy study. CDR3s include the opening cysteine and the closing phenylalanine or tryptophan. Fields, in order: J gene, V gene, D gene, clone size, CDR3 protein, CDR3 DNA. D genes are given only for firm matches. Clone sizes are given selectively: once, few, many, or a class where the clone is expanded.

>TRBJ2-3|TRBV19|-|-
CASSHRGGPQYF
TGTGCCAGTAGCCATAGAGGGGGTCCGCAGTATTTT
>TRBJ1-1|TRBV2|TRBD1|-
CASRGQGVNTEAFF
TGTGCCAGCAGAGGACAGGGGGTGAACACTGAAGCTTTCTTT
>TRBJ2-7|TRBV29-1|TRBD1|-
CSAKGQGISYEQYF
TGCAGCGCTAAGGGACAGGGAATCTCCTACGAGCAGTACTTC
>TRBJ2-7|TRBV18|-|-
CASSPPGLAESYEQYF
TGTGCCAGCTCACCACCCGGCTTAGCGGAATCCTACGAGCAGTACTTC
>TRBJ2-7|TRBV6-6|-|-
CASSPGSPYEQYF
TGTGCCAGCAGTCCAGGGTCCCCCTACGAGCAGTACTTC
>TRBJ2-7|TRBV5-4|TRBD1|-
CASSLPGTGTYEQYF
TGTGCCAGCAGCTTGCCCGGGACAGGAACCTACGAGCAGTACTTC
>TRBJ2-1|TRBV19|-|-
CASSIGGTSSNEQFF
TGTGCCAGTAGTATCGGCGGGACTTCGAGCAATGAGCAGTTCTTC
>TRBJ2-1|TRBV28|TRBD2|-
CASSPGGTHNEQFF
TGTGCCAGCAGTCCGGGGGGAACGCACAATGAGCAGTTCTTC
>TRBJ2-7|TRBV21-1|-|-
CASTPLRDRTSGTPSGQMGEQYF
TGTGCCAGCACACCCCTTCGGGACAGGACGAGCGGGACCCCATCGGGACAAATGGGCGAGCAGTACTTC
>TRBJ1-5|TRBV28|TRBD1|once
CASSQTGARHF
TGTGCCAGCAGCCAAACAGGGGCTCGTCATTTT
>TRBJ2-2|TRBV5-1|-|-
CASSLGGSNTGELFF
TGCGCCAGCAGCTTGGGAGGGTCGAACACCGGGGAGCTGTTTTTT
>TRBJ2-7|TRBV6-1|-|-
CASSQRGQYEQYF
TGTGCCAGCAGTCAACGAGGGCAATACGAGCAGTACTTC
>TRBJ2-1|TRBV5-1|-|-
CASSLAVAAYNEQFF
TGCGCCAGCAGCTTGGCGGTAGCGGCCTACAATGAGCAGTTCTTC
>TRBJ2-3|TRBV5-6|TRBD2|-
CASSMGLAVDPDTQYF
TGTGCCAGCAGCATGGGACTAGCGGTCGACCCAGATACGCAGTATTTT
>TRBJ2-2|TRBV11-2|-|-
CASSPTLGPAGELFF
TGTGCCAGCAGCCCCACCCTTGGGCCCGCCGGGGAGCTGTTTTTT
>TRBJ1-2|TRBV28|-|few
CASSPLTVSANYGYTF
TGTGCCAGCAGTCCCCTCACAGTATCAGCTAACTATGGCTACACCTTC
>TRBJ2-7|TRBV6-1|TRBD1|-
CASSEATGGSYEQYF
TGTGCCAGCAGTGAAGCGACAGGGGGCTCCTACGAGCAGTACTTC
>TRBJ2-1|TRBV27|-|-
CASSLSSGETYNEQFF
TGTGCCAGCAGTTTATCGAGCGGAGAGACCTACAATGAGCAGTTCTTC
>TRBJ2-7|TRBV19|TRBD1|-
CASRRTGGDYEQYF
TGTGCCAGTAGGAGGACAGGGGGAGACTACGAGCAGTACTTC
>TRBJ1-5|TRBV2|TRBD1|-
CASRGQGSRQPQHF
TGTGCCAGCAGAGGACAGGGATCTCGGCAGCCCCAGCATTTT
>TRBJ2-3|TRBV7-7|TRBD1|-
CASSWTGGSDPPVLTTDTQYF
TGTGCTAGCAGCTGGACAGGGGGCTCGGATCCGCCGGTTTTAACCACAGATACGCAGTATTTT
>TRBJ2-5|TRBV7-6|-|-
CASSLVPRGETQYF
TGTGCCAGCAGCTTAGTCCCCAGGGGAGAGACCCAGTACTTC
>TRBJ1-5|TRBV5-3|-|-
CANHRGGNQPQHF
TGTGCCAACCATCGAGGTGGCAATCAGCCCCAGCATTTT
>TRBJ2-2|TRBV7-2|-|-
CASSPPPGELFF
TGTGCCAGCAGCCCCCCTCCCGGGGAGCTGTTTTTT
>TRBJ2-5|TRBV19|TRBD2|-
CASGTRSGETQYF
TGTGCCAGCGGGACTAGGAGTGGAGAGACCCAGTACTTC
>TRBJ2-1|TRBV28|TRBD2|-
CASRVTSHEQFF
TGTGCCAGCAGGGTGACTAGCCATGAGCAGTTCTTC
>TRBJ2-2|TRBV11-3|TRBD2|-
CASTSGDTGELFF
TGTGCCTCTACTAGCGGGGACACCGGGGAGCTGTTTTTT
>TRBJ2-3|TRBV7-2|-|-
CASSHSGSTDTQYF
TGTGCCAGCAGCCATAGCGGCAGCACAGATACGCAGTATTTT
>TRBJ2-1|TRBV11-2|-|-
CASRVQYNEQFF
TGTGCCAGCAGAGTCCAGTACAATGAGCAGTTCTTC
>TRBJ2-3|TRBV5-1|TRBD2|-
CASSLPSGSKGDTQYF
TGCGCCAGCAGCTTGCCTAGCGGGAGTAAAGGAGATACGCAGTATTTT
>TRBJ1-4|TRBV9|TRBD1|-
CASSVTQWTGLGEKLFF
TGTGCCAGCAGCGTAACCCAATGGACAGGGTTAGGCGAAAAACTGTTTTTT
>TRBJ1-5|TRBV7-9|TRBD1|few
CASSYTSGTVYSNQPQHF
TGTGCCAGCAGCTATACCTCCGGGACAGTTTATAGCAATCAGCCCCAGCATTTT
>TRBJ2-1|TRBV27|TRBD1|-
CASRIGQGISGEQFF
TGTGCCAGCCGGATTGGACAGGGTATCTCGGGCGAGCAGTTCTTC
>TRBJ1-1|TRBV30|-|-
CAWSFPTGHTEAFF
TGTGCCTGGAGTTTTCCTACAGGGCACACTGAAGCTTTCTTT
>TRBJ1-2|TRBV2|-|-
CASIGSTWVNGYTF
TGTGCCAGCATAGGGAGCACATGGGTCAATGGCTACACCTTC
>TRBJ2-1|TRBV21-1|-|-
CASSKVPLTNEQFF
TGTGCCAGCAGCAAAGTTCCCTTGACAAATGAGCAGTTCTTC
>TRBJ2-1|TRBV14|-|-
CASSQGQRVLGNEQFF
TGTGCCAGCAGCCAAGGGCAGCGGGTCCTGGGAAATGAGCAGTTCTTC
>TRBJ2-1|TRBV16|TRBD2|-
CASSQYGLADYNEQFF
TGTGCCAGCAGCCAATATGGACTAGCGGATTACAATGAGCAGTTCTTC
>TRBJ1-1|TRBV5-1|-|-
CASRGRLNTEAFF
TGCGCCAGCAGAGGGAGACTGAACACTGAAGCTTTCTTT
>TRBJ2-7|TRBV9|TRBD2|-
CASSVGLAGGYEQYF
TGTGCCAGCAGCGTAGGACTAGCGGGAGGTTACGAGCAGTACTTC
>TRBJ2-7|TRBV2|-|-
CASSDVRFSYEQYF
TGTGCCAGCAGTGACGTGCGGTTCTCCTACGAGCAGTACTTC
>TRBJ1-4|TRBV28|-|-
CASVGDLGKLFF
TGTGCCAGCGTAGGGGATTTAGGGAAACTGTTTTTT
>TRBJ2-7|TRBV7-9|-|-
CASSPEAGQYEQYF
TGTGCCAGCAGCCCCGAGGCGGGGCAATACGAGCAGTACTTC
>TRBJ2-1|TRBV29-1|TRBD1|-
CSASRGQGRHEQFF
TGCAGCGCCTCCCGTGGACAGGGGCGCCATGAGCAGTTCTTC
>TRBJ2-3|TRBV2|-|-
CASSEALRWGTDTQYF
TGTGCCAGCAGTGAAGCGTTGCGGTGGGGCACAGATACGCAGTATTTT
>TRBJ2-3|TRBV5-1|TRBD1|-
CASSLAGTGTDTQYF
TGCGCCAGCAGCTTGGCTGGGACAGGGACAGATACGCAGTATTTT
>TRBJ2-5|TRBV30|-|-
CAWSVQGIPETQYF
TGTGCCTGGAGTGTACAGGGAATTCCAGAGACCCAGTACTTC
>TRBJ1-5|TRBV5-6|-|-
CASSLSEISNQPQHF
TGTGCCAGCAGCTTGTCGGAGATTAGCAATCAGCCCCAGCATTTT
>TRBJ1-3|TRBV7-9|-|-
CASSRSGQSSGNTIYF
TGTGCCAGCAGCCGTAGTGGACAGAGCTCTGGAAACACCATATATTTT
>TRBJ2-1|TRBV6-5|TRBD2|once
CASSYEGTSVMNEQFF
TGTGCCAGCAGTTACGAAGGGACTAGCGTCATGAATGAGCAGTTCTTC
>TRBJ1-1|TRBV7-2|-|-
CASSLWDSGAFF
TGTGCCAGCAGCTTATGGGATAGCGGAGCTTTCTTT
>TRBJ1-1|TRBV29-1|-|-
CSALLLTGNTEAFF
TGCAGCGCCCTACTCCTGACGGGGAACACTGAAGCTTTCTTT